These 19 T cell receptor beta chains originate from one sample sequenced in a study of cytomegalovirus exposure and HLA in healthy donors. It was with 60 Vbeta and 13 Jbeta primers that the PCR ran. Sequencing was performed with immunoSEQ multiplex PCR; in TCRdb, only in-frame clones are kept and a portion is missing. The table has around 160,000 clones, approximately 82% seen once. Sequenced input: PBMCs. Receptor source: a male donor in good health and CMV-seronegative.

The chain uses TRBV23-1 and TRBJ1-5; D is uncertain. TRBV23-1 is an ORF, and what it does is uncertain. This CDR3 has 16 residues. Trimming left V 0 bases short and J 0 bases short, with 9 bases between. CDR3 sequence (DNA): TGCGCCAGCAGTCAATCAGAGCCGAATAGCAATCAGCCCCAGCATTTT. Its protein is CASSQSEPNSNQPQHF.

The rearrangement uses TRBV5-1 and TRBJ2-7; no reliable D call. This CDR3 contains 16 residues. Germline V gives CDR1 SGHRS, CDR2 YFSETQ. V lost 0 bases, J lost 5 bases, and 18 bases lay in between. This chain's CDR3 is CASSLAPDLWWDEQYF. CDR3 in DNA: TGCGCCAGCAGCTTGGCCCCCGACTTGTGGTGGGACGAGCAGTACTTC.

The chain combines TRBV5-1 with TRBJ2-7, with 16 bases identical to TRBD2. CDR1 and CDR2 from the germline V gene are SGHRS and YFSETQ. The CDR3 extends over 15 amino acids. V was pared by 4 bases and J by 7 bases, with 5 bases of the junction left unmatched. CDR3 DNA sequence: TGCGCCAGCAGCGCGGGACTAGCGGGAGGGAGTGAGCAGTACTTC. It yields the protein CASSAGLAGGSEQYF.

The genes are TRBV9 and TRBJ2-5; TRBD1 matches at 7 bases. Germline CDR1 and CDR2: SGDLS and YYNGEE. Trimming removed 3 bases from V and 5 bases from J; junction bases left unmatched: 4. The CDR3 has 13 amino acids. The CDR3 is CASSGQGGETQYF. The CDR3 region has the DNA TGTGCCAGCAGCGGACAGGGCGGGGAGACCCAGTACTTC.

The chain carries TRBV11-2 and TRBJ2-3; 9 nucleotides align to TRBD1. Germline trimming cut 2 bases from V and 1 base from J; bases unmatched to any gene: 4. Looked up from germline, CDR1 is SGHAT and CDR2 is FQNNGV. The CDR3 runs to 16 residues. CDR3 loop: CASSLLRDRGTDTQYF. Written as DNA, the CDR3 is TGTGCCAGCAGCTTACTGCGGGACAGGGGCACAGATACGCAGTATTTT.

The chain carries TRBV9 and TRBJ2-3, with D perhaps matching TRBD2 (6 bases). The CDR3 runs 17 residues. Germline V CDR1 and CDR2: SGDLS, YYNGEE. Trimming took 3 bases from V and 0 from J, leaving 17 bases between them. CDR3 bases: TGTGCCAGCAGCGCCCCCCTCGGCGGGGCTAGCACAGATACGCAGTATTTT. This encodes CASSAPLGGASTDTQYF.

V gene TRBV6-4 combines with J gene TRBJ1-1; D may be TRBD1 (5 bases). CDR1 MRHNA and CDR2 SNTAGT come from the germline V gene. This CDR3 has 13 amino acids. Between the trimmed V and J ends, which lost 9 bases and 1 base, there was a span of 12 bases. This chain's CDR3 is CARARQRNTEAFF. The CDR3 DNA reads TGTGCCAGGGCCCGACAGAGGAACACTGAAGCTTTCTTT.

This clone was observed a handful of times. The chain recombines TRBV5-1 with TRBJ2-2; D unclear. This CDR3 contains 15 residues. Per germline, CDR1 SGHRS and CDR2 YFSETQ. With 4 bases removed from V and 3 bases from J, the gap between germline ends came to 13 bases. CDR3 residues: CASSPFGDHTGELFF. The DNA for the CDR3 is TGCGCCAGCAGCCCCTTCGGAGATCACACCGGGGAGCTGTTTTTT.

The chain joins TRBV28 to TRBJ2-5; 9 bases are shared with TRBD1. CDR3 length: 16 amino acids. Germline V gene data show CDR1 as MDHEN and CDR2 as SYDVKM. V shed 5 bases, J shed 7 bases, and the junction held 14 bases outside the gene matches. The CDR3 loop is CASSPLGGQGGRTQYF. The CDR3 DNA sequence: TGTGCCAGCAGTCCCCTCGGGGGACAGGGAGGTAGGACCCAGTACTTC.

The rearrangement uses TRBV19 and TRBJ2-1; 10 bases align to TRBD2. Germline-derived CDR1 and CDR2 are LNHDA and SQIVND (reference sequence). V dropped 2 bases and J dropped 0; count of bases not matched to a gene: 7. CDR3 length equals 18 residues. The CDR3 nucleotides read TGTGCCAGTAGTATATCGACTAGCGGGCTTCTCTCCTACAATGAGCAGTTCTTC. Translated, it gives CASSISTSGLLSYNEQFF.

CDR3 protein: CASSPTSDPGHNEQFF. CDR3 DNA: TGTGCCAGCAGCCCAACTAGCGACCCCGGCCACAATGAGCAGTTCTTC. The V and J genes are TRBV7-2 and TRBJ2-1; 7 bases agree with TRBD2. Trimming removed 5 bases from V and 5 bases from J; junction bases left unmatched: 12. CDR3 length: 16 residues. Germline CDR1 SGHTA, CDR2 FQGNSA.

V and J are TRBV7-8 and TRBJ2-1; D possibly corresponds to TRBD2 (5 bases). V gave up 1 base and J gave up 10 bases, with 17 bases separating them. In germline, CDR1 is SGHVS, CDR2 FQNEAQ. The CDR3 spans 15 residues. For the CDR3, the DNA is TGTGCCAGCAGCTTAGGGACTCCCCTCTACGGGGAGCAGTTCTTC. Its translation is CASSLGTPLYGEQFF.

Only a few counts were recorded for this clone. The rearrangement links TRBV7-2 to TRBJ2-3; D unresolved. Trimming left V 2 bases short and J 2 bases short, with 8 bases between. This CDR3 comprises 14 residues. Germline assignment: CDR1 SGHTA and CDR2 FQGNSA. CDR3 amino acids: CASSLPLSTDTQYF. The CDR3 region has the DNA TGTGCCAGCAGCTTACCCCTCTCCACAGATACGCAGTATTTT.

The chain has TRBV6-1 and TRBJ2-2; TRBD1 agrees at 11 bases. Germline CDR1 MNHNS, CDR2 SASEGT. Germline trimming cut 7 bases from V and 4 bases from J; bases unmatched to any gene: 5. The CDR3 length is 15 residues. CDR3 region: CASTTGQGVTGELFF. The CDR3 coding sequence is TGTGCCAGCACTACGGGACAGGGGGTCACCGGGGAGCTGTTTTTT.

The CDR3 loop reads CAWGTTGLNTEAFF. As DNA, the CDR3 is TGTGCCTGGGGAACGACAGGGCTGAACACTGAAGCTTTCTTT. The J gene is TRBJ1-1, the V gene TRBV30; 7 bases are a match to TRBD1. The CDR3 loop spans 14 amino acids. V lost 5 bases and J lost 0; bases outside the gene matches: 6. Per the germline V gene, CDR1 is GTSNPN and CDR2 is SVGIG (reference sequence).

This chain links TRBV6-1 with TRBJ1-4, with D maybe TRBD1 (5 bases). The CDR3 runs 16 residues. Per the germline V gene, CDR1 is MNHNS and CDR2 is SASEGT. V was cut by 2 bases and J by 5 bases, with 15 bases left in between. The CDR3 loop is CASSEKWGGGNEKLFF. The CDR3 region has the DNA TGTGCCAGCAGTGAAAAATGGGGCGGGGGGAATGAAAAACTGTTTTTT.

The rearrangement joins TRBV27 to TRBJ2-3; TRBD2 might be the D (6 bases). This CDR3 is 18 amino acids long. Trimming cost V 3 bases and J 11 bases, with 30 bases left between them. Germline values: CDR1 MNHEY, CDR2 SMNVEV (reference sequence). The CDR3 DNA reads TGTGCCAGCAGTTTTGGGGAGGTCACCGGGACTGTGACTTCCAGGCAGTATTTT. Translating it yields CASSFGEVTGTVTSRQYF.

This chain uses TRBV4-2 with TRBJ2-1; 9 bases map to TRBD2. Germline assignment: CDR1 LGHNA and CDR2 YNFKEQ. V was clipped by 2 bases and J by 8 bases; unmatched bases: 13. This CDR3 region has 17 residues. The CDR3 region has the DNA TGTGCCAGCAGCCAATCCTTTAGCGGGGGCTGGGGCGATGAGCAGTTCTTC. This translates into CASSQSFSGGWGDEQFF.

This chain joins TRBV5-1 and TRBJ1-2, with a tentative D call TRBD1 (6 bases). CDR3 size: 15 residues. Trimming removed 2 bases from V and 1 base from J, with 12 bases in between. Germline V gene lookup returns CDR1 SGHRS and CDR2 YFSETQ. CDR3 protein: CASSFNRELNYGYTF. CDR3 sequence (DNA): TGCGCCAGCAGCTTCAACAGGGAGCTTAACTATGGCTACACCTTC.